This TCR beta chain is from a study of blood T cell repertoires in COVID-19. Method: immunoSEQ multiplex PCR; TCRdb's copy keeps in-frame clones and lacks some. The repertoire has 250,000 or so clones, about nine tenths of them found once; the top ten carry roughly 4%. This clone was seen a single time. There are 15 residues in the CDR3. Germline CDR1 SNHLY, CDR2 FYNNEI. V lost 3 bases and J lost 4; bases outside the gene matches: 3. Clinical history as reported by participants underpinned cohort assignment. The receptor comes from a woman under 40 with acute COVID-19. The sequenced sample consisted of PBMCs or T cells enriched from blood (not recorded which). The chain carries TRBV2 and TRBJ2-2; 9 bases line up with TRBD1. The CDR3 loop is CASSDLGQGTGELFF. CDR3 nucleotides: TGTGCCAGCAGTGATTTGGGACAGGGCACCGGGGAGCTGTTTTTT.